This T cell receptor (beta chain) was captured in a study of blood T cell repertoires in COVID-19. Study summary: Samples taken during acute and convalescent COVID-19 were collected in the United States, Italy and Spain. T cells, B-cell-depleted T cells, or PBMCs provided the cDNA or gDNA that served as material.

This clone was found once. The length of the CDR3 is 16 residues. CDR1 is SNHLY, CDR2 FYNNEI, per germline. Trimming cost V 5 bases and J 0 bases, with 14 bases left between them. Original processing notes: Reference gene primer amplification in the assay estimated nucleated cell counts. Sequencing used immunoSEQ multiplex PCR; TCRdb keeps in-frame clones, though not all of them. V and J calls and clone size are copied from that table; D and trimming were computed from the DNA. The data contain 340,000 or so clones, around 86% of them singletons. This TCR was recovered from a man between 45 and 60 years old with active or convalescent COVID-19. The sample taken for sequencing was peripheral blood. The rearrangement joins TRBV2 to TRBJ1-5; no firm D call. DNA for the CDR3: TGTGCCAGCAGTCCTCAGTCTTACAGTAGCAATCAGCCCCAGCATTTT. It translates to CASSPQSYSSNQPQHF. The whole variable domain, filled in from reference TRBV2 and TRBJ1-5, reads EPEVTQTPSHQVTQMGQEVILRCVPISNHLYFYWYRQILGQKVEFLVSFYNNEISEKSEIFDDQFSVERPDGSNFTLKIRSTKLEDSAMYFCASSPQSYSSNQPQHFGDGTRLSIL.